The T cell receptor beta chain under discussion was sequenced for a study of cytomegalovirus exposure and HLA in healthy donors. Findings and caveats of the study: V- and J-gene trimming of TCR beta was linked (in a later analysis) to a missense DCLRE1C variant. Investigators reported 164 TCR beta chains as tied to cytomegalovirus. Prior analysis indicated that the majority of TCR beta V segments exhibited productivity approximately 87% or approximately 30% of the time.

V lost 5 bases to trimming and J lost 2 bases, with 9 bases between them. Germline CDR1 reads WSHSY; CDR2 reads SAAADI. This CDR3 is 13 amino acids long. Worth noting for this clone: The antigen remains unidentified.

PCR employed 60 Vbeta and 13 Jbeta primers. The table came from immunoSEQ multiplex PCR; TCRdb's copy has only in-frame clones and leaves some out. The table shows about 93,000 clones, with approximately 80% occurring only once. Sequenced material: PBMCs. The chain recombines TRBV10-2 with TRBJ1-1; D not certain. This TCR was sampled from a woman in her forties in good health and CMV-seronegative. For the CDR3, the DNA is TGCGCCAGCAGTCTCGGGTTCAACACTGAAGCTTTCTTT. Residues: CASSLGFNTEAFF.